The sequence of this T cell receptor beta chain was determined in a study of T cells in Graves' hyperthyroidism and ophthalmopathy. Study results and limitations: Ophthalmopathy was identified by the model a median about 6.8 months ahead of onset.

V was cut by 0 bases and J by 1 base, with 16 bases left in between. The CDR3 loop spans 16 amino acids. Germline V gives CDR1 DFQATT, CDR2 SNEGSKA (reference sequence). This clonotype was observed a few times. Its antigen is currently unknown. Patients aged 18 to 65 had newly diagnosed hyperthyroidism that had lasted under 2 months. Uncontrolled infection, other autoimmune disease, pregnancy or lactation disqualified patients from enrolment. Amplification yielded TCR beta CDR3 regions, with RNA transcripts as the source. First-round RT-PCR with HTBI primers amplified the TCR CDR3 region. TCRdb recomputed calls from the multiplex PCR reads with MiXCR, one row per CDR3 protein. The sample consists of around 800,000 distinct CDR3 sequences, 38% of them appearing once.

This sequence joins TRBV20-1 and TRBJ2-7; D may correspond to TRBD1 or TRBD2 (6 bases each). Sequencing used blood. The clonotype originates from a man between 18 and 29 years old with Graves' hyperthyroidism. CDR3 region: CSARDLVKGGSYEQYF. The CDR3 nucleotides read TGCAGTGCTAGAGATCTGGTGAAGGGGGGATCCTACGAGCAGTACTTC.